This TCR beta chain was identified during a study of beta chain features in type 1 diabetes. Study-wide points: Moderately but significantly shorter TCRB CDR3s were found in Type 1 diabetes patients in all four CD4+ subsets.

The CDR3 consists of 15 residues. CDR1 is SEHNR, CDR2 FQNEAQ, per germline (reference sequence). V dropped 1 base and J dropped 0 bases, with 8 bases sitting between them. TCRB transcripts that were expressed got sequenced, as all of the isolated RNA had been reverse transcribed. Only in-frame clones appear in the TCRdb table, and some are missing; sequencing was by immunoSEQ multiplex PCR. The sample lists 350,000 to 450,000 clones; roughly an eighth were seen once. Comment on this clone: Its antigen is unknown.

Sequences were obtained from naive CD4+ T cells from blood. The chain uses TRBV7-9 and TRBJ2-3; D remains unclear. The TCR originated in a woman younger than 30 with type 1 diabetes. The chain's CDR3 is CASSLGLASTDTQYF. Written as DNA, the CDR3 is TGTGCCAGCAGCTTAGGACTGGCTAGCACAGATACGCAGTATTTT.